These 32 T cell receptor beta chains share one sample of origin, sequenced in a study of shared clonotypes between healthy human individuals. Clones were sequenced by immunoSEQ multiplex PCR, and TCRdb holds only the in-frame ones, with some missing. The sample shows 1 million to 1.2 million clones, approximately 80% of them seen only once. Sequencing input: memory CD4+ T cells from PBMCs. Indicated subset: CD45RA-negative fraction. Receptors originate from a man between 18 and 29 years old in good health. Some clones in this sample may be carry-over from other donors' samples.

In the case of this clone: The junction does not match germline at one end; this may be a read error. In nucleotides, the CDR3 is TGTGCCAGCAGCTTGGGATGGGCGGGGGACGATACGAAGTATTTT. Translation gives CASSLGWAGDDTKYF. The chain recombines TRBV5-4 with TRBJ2-3; TRBD2 matches at 7 bases. This CDR3 comprises 15 residues. The germline V gene has CDR1 SGHNT and CDR2 YYREEE (reference sequence).

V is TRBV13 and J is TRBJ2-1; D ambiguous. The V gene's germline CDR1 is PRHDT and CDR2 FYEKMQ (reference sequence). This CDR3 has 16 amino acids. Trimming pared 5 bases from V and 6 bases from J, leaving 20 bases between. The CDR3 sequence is CASSRSRPPGSNEQFF. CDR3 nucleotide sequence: TGTGCCAGCAGCCGCAGTCGACCCCCAGGAAGCAATGAGCAGTTCTTC.

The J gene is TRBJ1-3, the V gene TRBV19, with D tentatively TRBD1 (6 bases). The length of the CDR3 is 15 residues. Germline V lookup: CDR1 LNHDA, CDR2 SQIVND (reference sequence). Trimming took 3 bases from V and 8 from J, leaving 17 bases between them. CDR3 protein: CASSIGWGGLDTIYF. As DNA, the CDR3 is TGTGCCAGTAGTATTGGATGGGGGGGGCTGGACACCATATATTTT.

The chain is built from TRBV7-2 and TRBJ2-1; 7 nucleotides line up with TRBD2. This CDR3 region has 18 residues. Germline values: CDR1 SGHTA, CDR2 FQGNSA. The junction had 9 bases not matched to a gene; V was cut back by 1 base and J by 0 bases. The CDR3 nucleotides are TGTGCCAGCAGCTTAGGGGCTAGCGGATTGAGCTCCTACAATGAGCAGTTCTTC. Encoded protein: CASSLGASGLSSYNEQFF.

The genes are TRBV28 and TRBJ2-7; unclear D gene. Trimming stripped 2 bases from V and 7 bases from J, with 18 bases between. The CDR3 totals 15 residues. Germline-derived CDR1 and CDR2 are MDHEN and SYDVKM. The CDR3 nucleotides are TGTGCCAGCAGTTTACCCACCCCCACAATGGGTGAGCAGTACTTC. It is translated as CASSLPTPTMGEQYF.

The CDR3 region is CASSQRLAGEETQYF. Here the CDR3 DNA reads TGTGCCAGTAGCCAGAGACTAGCGGGAGAGGAGACCCAGTACTTC. The gene calls are TRBV6-5 and TRBJ2-5; 12 bases match TRBD2. CDR1 MNHEY and CDR2 SVGAGI come from the germline V gene. V dropped 9 bases and J dropped 5; count of bases not matched to a gene: 10. The CDR3 covers 15 residues.

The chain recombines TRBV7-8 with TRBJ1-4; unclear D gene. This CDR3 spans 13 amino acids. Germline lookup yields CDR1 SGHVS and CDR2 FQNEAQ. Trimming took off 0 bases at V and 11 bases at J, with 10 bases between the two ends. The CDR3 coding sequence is TGTGCCAGCAGCTTAGCCCTAAATGGGAAACTGTTTTTT. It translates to CASSLALNGKLFF. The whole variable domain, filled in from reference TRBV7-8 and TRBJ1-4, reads GAGVSQSPRYKVAKRGQDVALRCDPISGHVSLFWYQQALGQGPEFLTYFQNEAQLDKSGLPSDRFFAERPEGSVSTLKIQRTQQEDSAVYLCASSLALNGKLFFGSGTQLSVL.

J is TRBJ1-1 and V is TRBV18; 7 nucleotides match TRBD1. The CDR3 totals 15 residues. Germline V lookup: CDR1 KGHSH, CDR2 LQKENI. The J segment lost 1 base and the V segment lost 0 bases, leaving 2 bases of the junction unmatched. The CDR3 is CASSPPGTANTEAFF. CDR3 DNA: TGTGCCAGCTCACCACCGGGGACAGCGAACACTGAAGCTTTCTTT.

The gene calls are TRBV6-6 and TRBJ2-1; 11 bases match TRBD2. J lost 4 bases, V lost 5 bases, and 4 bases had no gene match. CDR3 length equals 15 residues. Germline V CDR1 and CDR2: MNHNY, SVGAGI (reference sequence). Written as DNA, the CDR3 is TGTGCCAGCAGTCGTCGACTAGCGGGGTACAATGAGCAGTTCTTC. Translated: CASSRRLAGYNEQFF.

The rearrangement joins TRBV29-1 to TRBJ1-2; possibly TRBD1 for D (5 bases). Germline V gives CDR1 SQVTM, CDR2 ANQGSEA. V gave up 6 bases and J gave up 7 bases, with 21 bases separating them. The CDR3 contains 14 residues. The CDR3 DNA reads TGCAGCGTGCCCGGGACGATCCCTGCCCGTGGCTACACCTTC. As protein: CSVPGTIPARGYTF. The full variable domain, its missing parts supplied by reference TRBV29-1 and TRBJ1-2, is SAVISQKPSRDICQRGTSLTIQCQVDSQVTMMFWYRQQPGQSLTLIATANQGSEATYESGFVIDKFPISRPNLTFSTLTVSNMSPEDSSIYLCSVPGTIPARGYTFGSGTRLTVV.

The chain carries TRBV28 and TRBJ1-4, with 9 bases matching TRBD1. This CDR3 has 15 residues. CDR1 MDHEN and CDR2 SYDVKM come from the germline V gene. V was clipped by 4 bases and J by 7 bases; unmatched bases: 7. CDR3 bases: TGTGCCAGCAGTTCAAACAGGGGGCAGGTTGAAAAACTGTTTTTT. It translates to CASSSNRGQVEKLFF. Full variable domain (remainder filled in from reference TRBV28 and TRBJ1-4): DVKVTQSSRYLVKRTGEKVFLECVQDMDHENMFWYRQDPGLGLRLIYFSYDVKMKEKGDIPEGYSVSREKKERFSLILESASTNQTSMYLCASSSNRGQVEKLFFGSGTQLSVL.

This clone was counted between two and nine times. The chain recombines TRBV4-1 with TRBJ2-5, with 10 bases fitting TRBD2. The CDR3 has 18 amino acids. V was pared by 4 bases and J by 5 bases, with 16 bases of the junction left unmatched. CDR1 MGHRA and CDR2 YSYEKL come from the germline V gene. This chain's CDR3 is CASSLEPPAAGGRETQYF. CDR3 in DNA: TGCGCCAGCAGCCTTGAACCCCCGGCAGCGGGAGGGAGGGAGACCCAGTACTTC.

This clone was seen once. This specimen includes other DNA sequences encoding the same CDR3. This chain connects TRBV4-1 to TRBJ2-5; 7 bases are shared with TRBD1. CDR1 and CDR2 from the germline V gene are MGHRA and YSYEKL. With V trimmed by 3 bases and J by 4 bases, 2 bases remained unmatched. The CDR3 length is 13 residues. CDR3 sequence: CASSQQGVETQYF. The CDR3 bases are TGCGCCAGCAGCCAGCAGGGGGTAGAGACCCAGTACTTC.

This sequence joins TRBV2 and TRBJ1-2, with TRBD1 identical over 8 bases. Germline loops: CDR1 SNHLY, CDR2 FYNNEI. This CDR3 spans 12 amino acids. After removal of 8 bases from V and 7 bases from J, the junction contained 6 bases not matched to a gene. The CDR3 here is CASAGQGSGYTF. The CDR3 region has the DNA TGTGCCAGCGCCGGACAGGGAAGTGGCTACACCTTC.

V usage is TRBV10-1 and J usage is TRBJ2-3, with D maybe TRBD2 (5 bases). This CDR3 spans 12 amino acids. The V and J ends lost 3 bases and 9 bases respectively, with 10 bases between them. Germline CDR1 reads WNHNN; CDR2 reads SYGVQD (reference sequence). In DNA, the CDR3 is TGCGCCAGCAGTGAAGGGAGTTGGACGCAGTATTTT. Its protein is CASSEGSWTQYF.

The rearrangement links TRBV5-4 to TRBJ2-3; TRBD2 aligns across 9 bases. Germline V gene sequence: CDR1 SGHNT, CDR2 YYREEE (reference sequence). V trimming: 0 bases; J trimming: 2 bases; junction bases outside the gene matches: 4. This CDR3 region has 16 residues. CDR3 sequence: CASSLGIAGVTDTQYF. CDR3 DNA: TGTGCCAGCAGCTTGGGGATAGCGGGAGTCACAGATACGCAGTATTTT.

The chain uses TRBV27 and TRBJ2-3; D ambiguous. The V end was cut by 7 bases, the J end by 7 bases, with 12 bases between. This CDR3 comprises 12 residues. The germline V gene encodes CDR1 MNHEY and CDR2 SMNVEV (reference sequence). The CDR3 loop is CASMSSGNTQYF. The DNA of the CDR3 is TGTGCCAGCATGTCATCGGGTAATACGCAGTATTTT.

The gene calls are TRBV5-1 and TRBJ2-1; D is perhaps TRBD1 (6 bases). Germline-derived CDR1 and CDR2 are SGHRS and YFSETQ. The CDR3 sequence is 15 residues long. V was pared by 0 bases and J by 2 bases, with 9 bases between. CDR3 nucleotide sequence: TGCGCCAGCAGCTTGGCAGGGGACACCTACAATGAGCAGTTCTTC. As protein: CASSLAGDTYNEQFF.

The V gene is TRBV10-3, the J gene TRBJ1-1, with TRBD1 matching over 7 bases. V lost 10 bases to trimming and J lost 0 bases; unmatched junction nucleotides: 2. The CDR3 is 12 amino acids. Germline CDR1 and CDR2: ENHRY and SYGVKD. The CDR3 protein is CATGTVNTEAFF. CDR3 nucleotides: TGTGCCACCGGGACAGTGAACACTGAAGCTTTCTTT.

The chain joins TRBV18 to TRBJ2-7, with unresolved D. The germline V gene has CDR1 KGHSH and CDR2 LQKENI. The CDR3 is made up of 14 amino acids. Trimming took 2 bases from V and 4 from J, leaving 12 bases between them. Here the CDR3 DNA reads TGTGCCAGCTCACCATCCGGACGCTTATACGAGCAGTACTTC. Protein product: CASSPSGRLYEQYF.

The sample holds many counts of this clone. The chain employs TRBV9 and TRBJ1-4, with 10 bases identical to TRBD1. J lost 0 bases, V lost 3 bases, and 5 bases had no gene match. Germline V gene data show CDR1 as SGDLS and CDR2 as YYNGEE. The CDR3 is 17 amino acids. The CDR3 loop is CASSAGQGGTTNEKLFF. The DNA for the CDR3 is TGTGCCAGCAGCGCAGGACAGGGGGGTACAACTAATGAAAAACTGTTTTTT. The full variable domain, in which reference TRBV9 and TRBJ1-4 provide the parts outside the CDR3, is DSGVTQTPKHLITATGQRVTLRCSPRSGDLSVYWYQQSLDQGLQFLIQYYNGEERAKGNILERFSAQQFPDLHSELNLSSLELGDSALYFCASSAGQGGTTNEKLFFGSGTQLSVL.

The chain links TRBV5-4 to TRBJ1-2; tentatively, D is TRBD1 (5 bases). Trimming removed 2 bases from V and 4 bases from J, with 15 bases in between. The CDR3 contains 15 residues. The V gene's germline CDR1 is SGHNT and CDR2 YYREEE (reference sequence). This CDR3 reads CASSLVRGGTYGYTF. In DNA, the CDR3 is TGTGCCAGCAGCTTAGTTCGTGGGGGTACCTATGGCTACACCTTC.

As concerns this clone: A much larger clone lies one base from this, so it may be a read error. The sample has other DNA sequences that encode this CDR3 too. CDR3 amino acids: CASRGSGNTIYF. The DNA for the CDR3 is TGTGCCAGCAGAGGCTCTGGAAACACCATATATTTT. The chain is built from TRBV6-5 and TRBJ1-3; no firm D call. CDR3 length: 12 residues. Trimming cost V 6 bases and J 0 bases, with 3 bases left between them. Germline CDR1 MNHEY, CDR2 SVGAGI.

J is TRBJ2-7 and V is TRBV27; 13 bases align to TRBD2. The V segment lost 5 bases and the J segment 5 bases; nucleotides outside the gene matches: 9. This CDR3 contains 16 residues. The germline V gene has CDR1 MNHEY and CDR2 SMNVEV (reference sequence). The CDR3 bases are TGTGCCAGCAGTAGGGGCCTAGGGACTAGCGGGAACGAGCAGTACTTC. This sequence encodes CASSRGLGTSGNEQYF.

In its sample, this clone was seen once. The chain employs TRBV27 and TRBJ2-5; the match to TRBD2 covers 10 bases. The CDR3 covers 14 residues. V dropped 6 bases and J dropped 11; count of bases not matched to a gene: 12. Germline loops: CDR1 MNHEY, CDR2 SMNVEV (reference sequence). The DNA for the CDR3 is TGTGCCAGCAGGAAAGCGGGAGGGCCGGGGGAGCAGTACTTC. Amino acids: CASRKAGGPGEQYF.

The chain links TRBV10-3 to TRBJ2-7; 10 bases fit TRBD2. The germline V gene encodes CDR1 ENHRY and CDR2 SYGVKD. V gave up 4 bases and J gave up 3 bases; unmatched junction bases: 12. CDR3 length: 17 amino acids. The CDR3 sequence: CAISALGLAGVSYEQYF. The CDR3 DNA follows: TGTGCCATCAGTGCGTTGGGGCTAGCGGGAGTGAGCTACGAGCAGTACTTC.

The chain's CDR3 is CAIRPRDRGTEAFF. DNA for the CDR3: TGTGCCATCAGGCCCCGGGACAGGGGCACTGAAGCTTTCTTT. The chain is built from TRBV10-3 and TRBJ1-1; 10 positions match TRBD1. Germline CDR1 is ENHRY and CDR2 is SYGVKD. With V trimmed by 6 bases and J by 4 bases, 5 bases remained unmatched. This CDR3 is 14 amino acids long.

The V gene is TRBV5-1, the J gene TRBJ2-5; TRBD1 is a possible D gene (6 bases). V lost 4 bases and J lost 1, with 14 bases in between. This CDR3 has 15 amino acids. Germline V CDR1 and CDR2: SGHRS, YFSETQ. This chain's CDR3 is CASSPSTGRQETQYF. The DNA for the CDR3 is TGCGCCAGCAGCCCTTCAACAGGGCGCCAAGAGACCCAGTACTTC.

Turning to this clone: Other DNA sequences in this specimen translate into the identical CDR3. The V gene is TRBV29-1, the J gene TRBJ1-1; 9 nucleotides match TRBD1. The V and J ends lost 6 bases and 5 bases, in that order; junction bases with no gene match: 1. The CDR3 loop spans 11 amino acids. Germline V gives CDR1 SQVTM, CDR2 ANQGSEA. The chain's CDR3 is CSVDRGTEAFF. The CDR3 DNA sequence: TGCAGCGTGGACAGGGGTACTGAAGCTTTCTTT.

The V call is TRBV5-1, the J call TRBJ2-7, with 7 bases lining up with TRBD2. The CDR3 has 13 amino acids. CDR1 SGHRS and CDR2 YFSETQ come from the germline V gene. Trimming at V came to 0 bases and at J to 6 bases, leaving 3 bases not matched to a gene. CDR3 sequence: CASSLDGRSEQYF. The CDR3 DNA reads TGCGCCAGCAGCTTGGACGGGAGGTCCGAGCAGTACTTC.

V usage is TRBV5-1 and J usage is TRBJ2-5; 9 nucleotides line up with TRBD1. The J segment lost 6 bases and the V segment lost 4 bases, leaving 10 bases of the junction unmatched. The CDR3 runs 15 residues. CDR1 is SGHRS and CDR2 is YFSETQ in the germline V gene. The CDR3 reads CASSPPGTGLKTQYF. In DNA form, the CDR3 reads TGCGCCAGCAGCCCCCCGGGGACAGGGTTAAAGACCCAGTACTTC.

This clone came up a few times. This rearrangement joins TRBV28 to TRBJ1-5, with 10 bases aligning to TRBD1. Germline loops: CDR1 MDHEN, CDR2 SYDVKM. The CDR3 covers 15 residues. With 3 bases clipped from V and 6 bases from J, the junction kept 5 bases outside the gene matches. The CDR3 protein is CASSFRTGGSQPQHF. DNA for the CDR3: TGTGCCAGCAGTTTTCGGACAGGGGGTAGTCAGCCCCAGCATTTT. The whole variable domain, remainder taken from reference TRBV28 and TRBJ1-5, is DVKVTQSSRYLVKRTGEKVFLECVQDMDHENMFWYRQDPGLGLRLIYFSYDVKMKEKGDIPEGYSVSREKKERFSLILESASTNQTSMYLCASSFRTGGSQPQHFGDGTRLSIL.